The source of this T cell receptor (beta chain) is a study of blood T cell repertoires in COVID-19. Original processing notes: Amplification from reference gene primers served as the basis for estimated nucleated cell counts. The table came from immunoSEQ multiplex PCR; TCRdb's copy has only in-frame clones and leaves some out. V and J calls and clone size follow that table, whereas D and trimming were derived from the DNA. This sample has roughly 400,000 clones, with approximately 90% found just once. Germline assignment: CDR1 GTSNPN and CDR2 SVGIG (reference sequence). The CDR3 covers 13 residues. Trimming at V came to 8 bases and at J to 4 bases, leaving 5 bases not matched to a gene. The cohort comprised adults aged 18 to 89 years residing in around 25 US areas. Cohorts were based on clinical histories the participants reported. Those designated as exposed participants met a COVID-19 case within 2 weeks before study entry.

This TCR was sampled from a woman aged 18-35 years who had been exposed to COVID-19. Sequencing was carried out using PBMCs or T cells enriched from blood (not recorded which). This chain joins TRBV30 and TRBJ1-1, with 12 nucleotides matching TRBD1. As DNA, the CDR3 is TGTGCCGGGACAGGGGGCGAAGGCACTGAAGCTTTCTTT. It translates to CAGTGGEGTEAFF.